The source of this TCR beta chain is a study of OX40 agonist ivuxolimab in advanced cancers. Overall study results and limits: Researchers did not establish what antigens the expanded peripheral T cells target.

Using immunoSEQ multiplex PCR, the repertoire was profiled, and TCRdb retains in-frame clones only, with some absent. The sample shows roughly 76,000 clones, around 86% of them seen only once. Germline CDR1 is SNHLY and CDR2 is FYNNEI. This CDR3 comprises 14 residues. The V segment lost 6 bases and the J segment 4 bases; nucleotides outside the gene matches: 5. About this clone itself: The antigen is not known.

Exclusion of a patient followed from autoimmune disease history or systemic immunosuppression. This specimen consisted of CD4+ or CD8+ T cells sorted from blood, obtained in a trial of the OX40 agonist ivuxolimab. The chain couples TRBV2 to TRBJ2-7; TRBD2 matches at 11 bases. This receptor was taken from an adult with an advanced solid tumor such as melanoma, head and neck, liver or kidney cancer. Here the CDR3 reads CASRGTSGKYEQYF. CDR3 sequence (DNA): TGTGCCAGCAGGGGGACTAGCGGTAAATACGAGCAGTACTTC. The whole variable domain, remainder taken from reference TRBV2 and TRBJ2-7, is EPEVTQTPSHQVTQMGQEVILRCVPISNHLYFYWYRQILGQKVEFLVSFYNNEISEKSEIFDDQFSVERPDGSNFTLKIRSTKLEDSAMYFCASRGTSGKYEQYFGPGTRLTVT.